The rows below give T cell receptor beta chains drawn from one sample of a study of cytomegalovirus exposure and HLA in healthy donors. Clones were read by immunoSEQ multiplex PCR, and TCRdb kept only the in-frame ones, dropping some. In the table there are about 200,000 clones, approximately 80% of which are singletons. The sample was PBMCs. These TCRs come from a middle-aged woman in good health and CMV-seronegative. Both conserved end residues are part of each CDR3. The D gene is left open where the match is weak. The size of a clone is reported for some rows only, either as once, few or many, or as a class for expanded clones.

>-|TRBV9|TRBJ2-5|-
TGTGCCAGCAGCGGGGGAGGGGGGGGCGGTGAGACCCAGTACTTC
CASSGGGGGGETQYF
>TRBD1|TRBV30|TRBJ1-1|-
TGTGCCTGGGACAAGACAGGGGGCACTGAAGCTTTCTTT
CAWDKTGGTEAFF
>TRBD1|TRBV6-1|TRBJ1-2|-
TGTGCCAGCAGTGTTACCCAGGGACAGCCGGCAAGTTATGGCTACACCTTC
CASSVTQGQPASYGYTF
>TRBD2|TRBV4-2|TRBJ2-5|-
TGTGCCAGCAGCCAAGATGAGCGGGAGTTTGAGACCCAGTACTTC
CASSQDEREFETQYF
>TRBD1|TRBV4-1|TRBJ2-4|-
TGCGCCAGCAGCCAAGGACAGGGAAGGGCCAAAAACATTCAGTACTTC
CASSQGQGRAKNIQYF
>TRBD1|TRBV2|TRBJ1-2|once
TGTGCCAGCAGTTATTACTTCACCGGGACAGGGAACTATGGCTACACCTTC
CASSYYFTGTGNYGYTF
>TRBD1|TRBV19|TRBJ1-5|-
TGTGCCAGTAGTATAGGGACAGGGCTGCGGCAACGGGATCAGCCCCAGCATTTT
CASSIGTGLRQRDQPQHF
>TRBD1|TRBV7-6|TRBJ2-2|-
TGTGCCAGCAGCTTAGGGTCTGGGACAGGGACCACCGGGGAGCTGTTTTTT
CASSLGSGTGTTGELFF
>TRBD1|TRBV6-1|TRBJ2-3|-
TGTGCCAGCAGGGGGTGGGACAGAAACACAGATACGCAGTATTTT
CASRGWDRNTDTQYF
>-|TRBV6-5|TRBJ2-3|-
TGTGCCAGCCGCCTCTCCCGCATCCCGGGAGACACGCAGTATTTT
CASRLSRIPGDTQYF
>TRBD2|TRBV11-3|TRBJ2-5|-
TGTGCCAGCAGCCGGTATCTAGCGGGAGACGGAGAGACCCAGTACTTC
CASSRYLAGDGETQYF
>TRBD1|TRBV6-1|TRBJ2-2|-
TGTGCCAGCAGTGGCCAGGGACAGGGGAAATCCGGGGAGCTGTTTTTT
CASSGQGQGKSGELFF
>-|TRBV10-3|TRBJ1-3|-
TGTGCCATCAGTGACACTGGAAACACCATATATTTT
CAISDTGNTIYF
>TRBD2|TRBV10-3|TRBJ2-1|-
TGTGCCATCAGTGCGGGACTAGCCGGATCCTACAATGAGCAGTTCTTC
CAISAGLAGSYNEQFF
>-|TRBV30|TRBJ2-1|-
TGTGCCTGGAGCACCCTTCACGGGAGAGCCTACAATGAGCAGTTCTTC
CAWSTLHGRAYNEQFF
>-|TRBV9|TRBJ1-2|-
TGTGCCAGCAGCACTCGCTCGGCACATGGGCTCGATGGCTACACCTTC
CASSTRSAHGLDGYTF
>-|TRBV6-5|TRBJ1-2|-
TGTGCCAGCAGTTACACAGTTGTATCGTATGGCTACACCTTC
CASSYTVVSYGYTF
>TRBD2|TRBV5-6|TRBJ2-1|-
TGTGCCAGCAGCTTAACGGGGGGAGTTGAGCAGTTCTTC
CASSLTGGVEQFF
>-|TRBV7-3|TRBJ1-1|few
TGTGCCAGCAGCACGAGCCCAGCGATGAACACTGAAGCTTTCTTT
CASSTSPAMNTEAFF
>-|TRBV7-9|TRBJ1-2|-
TGTTCCAGCAGCTTGGACGGGGGGAACACCTTC
CSSSLDGGNTF
>-|TRBV29-1|TRBJ1-4|-
TGCAGCGCCGGACAGTCAACTAATGAAAAACTGTTTTTT
CSAGQSTNEKLFF
>-|TRBV15|TRBJ2-3|once
TGTGCCACCAGCAGTGACACTGGACTAAGCACAGATACGCAGTATTTT
CATSSDTGLSTDTQYF
>TRBD2|TRBV5-1|TRBJ2-5|-
TGCGCCAGCAGCTCCGGGACTAGCGGGGAGACCCAGTACTTC
CASSSGTSGETQYF
>-|TRBV12-5|TRBJ1-5|-
TGTGCTAGTGGTTTGCTTACGGGCCGGGGTCAGCCCCAGCATTTT
CASGLLTGRGQPQHF
>-|TRBV6-1|TRBJ1-2|-
TGTGCCGGATCACATGCAGGGGCTGGGAACTATGGCTACACCTTC
CAGSHAGAGNYGYTF
>TRBD2|TRBV9|TRBJ2-7|-
TGTGCCAGCAGCGTCGGGACTAGCGGGAACTACGAGCAGTACTTC
CASSVGTSGNYEQYF
>TRBD1|TRBV11-3|TRBJ2-7|-
TGTGCCAGCAGCTTTACAGGGGGAGAATCCTACGAGCAGTACTTC
CASSFTGGESYEQYF
>TRBD1|TRBV5-8|TRBJ2-7|-
TGTGCCAGCAGCAGGGACAGGGGGGACTACGAGCAGTACTTC
CASSRDRGDYEQYF
>-|TRBV29-1|TRBJ2-2|-
TGCAGCGTTGAACTCATGGGGGCGCCGGGCACCGGGGAGCTGTTTTTT
CSVELMGAPGTGELFF
>TRBD2|TRBV18|TRBJ2-5|-
TGTGCCAGCACGGAAGCGGGACCGCAAGAGACCCAGTACTTC
CASTEAGPQETQYF
>TRBD1|TRBV29-1|TRBJ1-2|-
TGCAGCGGGGGGGACAGCGGAGGCTACACCTTC
CSGGDSGGYTF
>TRBD1|TRBV5-1|TRBJ1-2|-
TGCGCCAGCAGCTTGGACGGGACAGGGGGGAATCCATATGGCTACACCTTC
CASSLDGTGGNPYGYTF
>TRBD1|TRBV10-3|TRBJ2-2|-
TGTGCCATCAGCCAGACAGGGGGCGACACCGGGGAGCTGTTTTTT
CAISQTGGDTGELFF
>TRBD2|TRBV6-4|TRBJ2-1|-
TGTGCCAGCAGCCCTCGTATTTACGGGAGGAACTACAATGAGCAGTTCTTC
CASSPRIYGRNYNEQFF
>-|TRBV9|TRBJ1-1|-
TGTGCCAGCAGCGTAGCTCCCATTGGGAGCACTGAAGCTTTCTTT
CASSVAPIGSTEAFF
>-|TRBV6-1|TRBJ2-7|once
TGTGCCAGCAGTTCTCAAGCGGCGACCTACGAGCAGTACTTC
CASSSQAATYEQYF
>TRBD2|TRBV7-8|TRBJ2-2|-
TGTGCCAGCAGCTTAAGACTAGCGGGAGTCACCGGGGAGCTGTTTTTT
CASSLRLAGVTGELFF
>-|TRBV18|TRBJ1-2|-
TGTGCCAGCTCACCTATCCAGGAGGGCGATGGCTACACCTTC
CASSPIQEGDGYTF